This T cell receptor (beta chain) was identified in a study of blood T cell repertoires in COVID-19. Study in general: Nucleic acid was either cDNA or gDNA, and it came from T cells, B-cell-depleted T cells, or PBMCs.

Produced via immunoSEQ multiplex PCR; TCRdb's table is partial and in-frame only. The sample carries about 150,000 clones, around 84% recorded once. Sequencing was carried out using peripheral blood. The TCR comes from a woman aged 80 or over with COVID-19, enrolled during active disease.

The CDR3 DNA reads TGTGCCAGCAGTTCTTCCAGGAACACTGAAGCTTTCTTT. Protein sequence: CASSSSRNTEAFF. This sequence joins TRBV27 and TRBJ1-1; D gene uncertain. This CDR3 contains 13 residues. V was trimmed by 4 bases and J by 1 base, leaving 7 bases between them. Germline CDR1 and CDR2: MNHEY and SMNVEV (reference sequence).